This T cell receptor beta chain is from a study of shared clonotypes between healthy human individuals (dated by TCRdb to between 2020 and 2021). A note on the overall study: A couple of women and three men aged 18 to 49 years were included in the cohort. Per donor, three plates each were used for CD4 naive and CD4 memory, two for CD8 naive, and one for CD8 memory. To estimate repertoire size and how much clonotype sharing occurs between individuals, the study deeply sequenced the blood TCR repertoires of roughly 5 healthy adults. To increase sequencing depth and limit assay-specific biases, TCR repertoire library preparation and sequencing were carried out by different laboratories using diverse techniques. Each donor's leukapheresis produced roughly between roughly 0.85 and 9 billion PBMCs.

Including cysteine and phenylalanine, the CDR3 has 13 amino acids. Only CDR3 DNA is held: 39 bases, read in frame from base 1. V is cut by 4 bases and J by 3 bases, and the space between the germline ends is 10 bases. CDR1 and CDR2 are drawn from the germline V gene: MRHNA, SNTAGT. Using the deep immunoSEQ assay, multiplex PCR amplified TCR CDR3 regions from genomic DNA. Extracted genomic DNA from each cell subset was spread evenly across all wells of several immunoSEQ 96-well plates, with each plate serving as a replicate. Each replicate PCR for sorted subsets received about 220 ng genomic DNA, equal to roughly 30,000 T cell genomes. The purified libraries were quantified using a Qubit 3.0 fluorometer, sized with a Bioanalyzer 2100, and then quantified again using the KAPA Library Quantification kit. Each immunoSEQ 96-well plate was sequenced on its own single-read 150-cycle Illumina NextSeq 550 flow cell. Per the source publication's procedure: Because the immunoSEQ output included only junctional sequences and no quality scores, the filtering could not be the same as the filtering used for full-length reads. Sequences were annotated with PyIR, a Python wrapper for IgBLAST v1.9, and V/J genes and CDR3 were assigned using IMGT germline references. Reads were filtered out if the reads had weak V/J assignments (E-value above 1e-6), no CDR3, stop codons, out-of-frame junctions, or ambiguous translated residues. V3J clonotypes were defined as sequences sharing the same inferred V gene, J gene, and CDR3 amino acid sequence. The percentage overlap between two repertoires was calculated by dividing the number of shared unique clonotypes by the size of the smaller repertoire. Three approaches were used to assess repertoire richness: RTK rarefaction, the Chao1 estimator, and Recon v2.1 estimates of unobserved clonotypes. For all TCRbeta clonotypes obtained by the gDNA method from a few donors, generation probabilities were computed with OLGA. Not all clones reach the TCRdb copy of this immuneACCESS table, which keeps in-frame sequences only. Checked studies attribute under half of the gap to unresolved V genes and leave the rest unexplained. The V and J calls and clone size are taken from that table; D and trimming were inferred from the DNA. This sample is represented by roughly 1.4 million clones; around 98.5% of them were singletons. The top ten clones comprise approximately 0.4% of the sample.

Paper-wide results and their limitations: Sharing across a few donors was observed for approximately 4.6% of naive CD4, 3% to 3.5% of naive CD8, roughly 2.3% of memory CD4, and around 0.4% of memory CD8 clonotypes. Pairwise subsampling led to the expectation that sequencing depth would affect the degree of clonotype sharing among donors. Because the study included a small number of donors, the genetic and exposure-history diversity represented was limited. Estimated clonotype richness was generally larger for naive than for memory subsets. Higher generation probabilities were observed for clonotypes shared by all four sorted-subset donors than for non-shared clonotypes. Even with the large sequencing depth, rarefaction of the sorted-subset datasets indicated that sequencing was incomplete. Sampling was restricted to blood, and TCR repertoires in tissues likely differ from the TCR repertoires found in blood.

The donors were healthy, HIV-negative adults with no recently reported acute infections or vaccinations. Every donor was a Caucasian adult living in Nashville, Tennessee, USA. CD4+ T cells were enriched by magnetic negative selection; naive cells were then positively selected on CD45RA, and the negative fraction formed the memory subset. Blood was obtained by leukapheresis, after which PBMCs were separated by Ficoll-Histopaque density gradient centrifugation and cryopreserved in liquid nitrogen vapor phase. Analytical flow cytometry was used to check the purity and quantity of every magnetically sorted T cell population. Each sorted fraction had its genomic DNA isolated and then quantified by UV absorbance on a Nanodrop 2000c. Comments on this clone: The target of this receptor is not known. No per-base quality is available; no much larger clone lies one base away.

The rearranged chain carries TRBV6-4 and TRBJ2-7; there is no confident call for the D gene. This receptor was identified in a man aged 25-45 years in good health. The sequenced material came from naive CD4+ T cells sorted from blood. The cell subset or site label for this specimen denotes: CD45RA+ positively selected. CDR3 loop: CASSAESGYEQYF. The DNA reads as follows: TGTGCCAGCAGTGCGGAGTCCGGCTACGAGCAGTACTTC.